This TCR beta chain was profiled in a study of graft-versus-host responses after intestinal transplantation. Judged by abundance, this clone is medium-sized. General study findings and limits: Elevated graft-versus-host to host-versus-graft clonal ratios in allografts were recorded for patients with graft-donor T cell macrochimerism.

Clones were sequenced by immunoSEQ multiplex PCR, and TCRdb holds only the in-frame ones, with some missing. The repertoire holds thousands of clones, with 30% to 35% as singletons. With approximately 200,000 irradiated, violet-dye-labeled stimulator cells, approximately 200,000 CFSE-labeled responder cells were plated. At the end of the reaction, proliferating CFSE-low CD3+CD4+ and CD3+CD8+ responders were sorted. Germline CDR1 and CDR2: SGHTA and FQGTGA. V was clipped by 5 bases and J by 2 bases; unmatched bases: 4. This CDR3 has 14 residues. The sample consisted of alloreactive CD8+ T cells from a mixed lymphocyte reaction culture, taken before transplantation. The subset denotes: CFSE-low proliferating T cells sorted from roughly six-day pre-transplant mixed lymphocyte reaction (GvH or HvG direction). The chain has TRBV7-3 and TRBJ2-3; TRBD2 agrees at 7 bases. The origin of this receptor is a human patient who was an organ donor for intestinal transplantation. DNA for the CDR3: TGTGCCAGCAGCGCGCTAGCGGTCACAGATACGCAGTATTTT. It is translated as CASSALAVTDTQYF. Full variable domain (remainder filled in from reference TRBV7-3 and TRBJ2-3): GAGVSQTPSNKVTEKGKYVELRCDPISGHTALYWYRQSLGQGPEFLIYFQGTGAADDSGLPNDRFFAVRPEGSVSTLKIQRTERGDSAVYLCASSALAVTDTQYFGPGTRLTVL.